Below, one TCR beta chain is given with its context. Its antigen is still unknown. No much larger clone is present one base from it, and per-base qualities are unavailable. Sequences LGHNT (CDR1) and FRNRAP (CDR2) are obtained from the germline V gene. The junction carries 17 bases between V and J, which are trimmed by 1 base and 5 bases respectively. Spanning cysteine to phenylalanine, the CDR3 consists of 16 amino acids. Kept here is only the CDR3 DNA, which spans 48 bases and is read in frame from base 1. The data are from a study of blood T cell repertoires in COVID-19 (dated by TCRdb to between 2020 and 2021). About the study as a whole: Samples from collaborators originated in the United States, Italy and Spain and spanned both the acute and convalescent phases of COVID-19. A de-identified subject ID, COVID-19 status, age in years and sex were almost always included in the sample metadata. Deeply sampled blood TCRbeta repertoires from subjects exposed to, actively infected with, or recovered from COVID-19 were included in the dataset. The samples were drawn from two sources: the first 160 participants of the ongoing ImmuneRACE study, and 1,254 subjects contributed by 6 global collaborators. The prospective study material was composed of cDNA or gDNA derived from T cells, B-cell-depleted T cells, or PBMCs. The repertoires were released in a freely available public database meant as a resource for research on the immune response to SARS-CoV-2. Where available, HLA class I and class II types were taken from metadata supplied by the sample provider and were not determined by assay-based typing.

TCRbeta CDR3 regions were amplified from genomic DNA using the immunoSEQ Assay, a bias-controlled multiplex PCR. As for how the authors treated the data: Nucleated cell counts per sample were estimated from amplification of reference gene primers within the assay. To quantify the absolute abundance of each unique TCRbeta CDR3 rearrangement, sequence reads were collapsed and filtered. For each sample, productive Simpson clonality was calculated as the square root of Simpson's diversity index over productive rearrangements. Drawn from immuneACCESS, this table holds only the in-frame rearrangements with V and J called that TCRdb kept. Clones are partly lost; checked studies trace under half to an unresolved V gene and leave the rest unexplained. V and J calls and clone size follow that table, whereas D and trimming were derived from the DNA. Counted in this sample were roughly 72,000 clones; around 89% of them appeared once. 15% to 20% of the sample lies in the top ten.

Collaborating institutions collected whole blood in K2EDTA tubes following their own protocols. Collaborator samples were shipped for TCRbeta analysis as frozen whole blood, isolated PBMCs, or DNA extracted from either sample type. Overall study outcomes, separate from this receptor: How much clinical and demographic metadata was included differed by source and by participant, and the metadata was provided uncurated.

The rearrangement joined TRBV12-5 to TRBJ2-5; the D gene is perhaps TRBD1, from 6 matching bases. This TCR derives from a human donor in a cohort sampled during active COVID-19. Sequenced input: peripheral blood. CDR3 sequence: CASGLALKQGAETQYF. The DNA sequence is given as TGTGCTAGTGGTTTGGCCTTGAAACAGGGTGCCGAGACCCAGTACTTC.